The T cell receptor beta chain described here comes from a study of T cells after yellow fever vaccination. TCRdb processed the 5' RACE reads anew with MiXCR; each CDR3 protein has one entry. Of over 150,000 distinct CDR3 sequences listed, approximately 6.2% are singletons. In its sample, this clonotype was seen many times. With 4 bases removed from V and 5 bases from J, the gap between germline ends came to 9 bases. In germline, CDR1 is SQVTM, CDR2 ANQGSEA. This CDR3 spans 12 amino acids. The J gene is TRBJ2-1, the V gene TRBV29-1; perhaps TRBD1 as D (5 bases). This receptor was obtained from a man aged 18 to 29 who received the YFV17D yellow fever vaccine. The sequencing here drew on CD4+ T cells sorted from PBMCs, taken on the day of the first yellow fever vaccination. For the CDR3, the DNA is TGCAGCGTTGGACAGAGGAACAATGAGCAGTTCTTC. Encoded protein: CSVGQRNNEQFF.